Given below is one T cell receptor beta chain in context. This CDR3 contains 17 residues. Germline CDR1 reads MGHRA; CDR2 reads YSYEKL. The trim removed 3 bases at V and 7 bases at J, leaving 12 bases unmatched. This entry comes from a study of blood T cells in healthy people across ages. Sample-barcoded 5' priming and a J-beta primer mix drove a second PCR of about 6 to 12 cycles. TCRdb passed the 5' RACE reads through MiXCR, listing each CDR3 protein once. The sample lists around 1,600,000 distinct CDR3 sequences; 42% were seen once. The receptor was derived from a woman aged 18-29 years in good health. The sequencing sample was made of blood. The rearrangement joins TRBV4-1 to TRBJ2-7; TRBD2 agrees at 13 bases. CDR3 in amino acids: CASSHDPRLAGGREQYF. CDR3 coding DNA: TGCGCCAGCAGCCACGATCCACGACTAGCGGGAGGTCGTGAGCAGTACTTC.